The 11 T cell receptor beta chains presented below share a single source sample, sequenced in a study of immune evolution from preneoplasia to lung adenocarcinoma. Sequencing was performed with immunoSEQ multiplex PCR; in TCRdb, only in-frame clones are kept and a portion is missing. The table lists under 4,500 clones, 80% of them singletons. Sequencing was carried out using FFPE lung adenocarcinoma in situ tissue. The receptors were gathered from a person between 65 and 80 years old with lung adenocarcinoma.

This clone was recorded once. The CDR3 coding sequence is TGCGCCAGCAGTGCCACGGATCAGCCCCAGCATTTT. Amino acid sequence: CASSATDQPQHF. The genes are TRBV10-1 and TRBJ1-5; D gene unclear. V was clipped by 4 bases and J by 5 bases, with 6 bases between them. This CDR3 spans 12 amino acids. In germline, CDR1 is WNHNN, CDR2 SYGVQD (reference sequence).

This chain links TRBV7-3 with TRBJ1-2; 7 bases align to TRBD1. Per germline, CDR1 SGHTA and CDR2 FQGTGA. The ends lost 5 bases at V and 8 bases at J; junction bases unmatched: 11. The CDR3 has 14 amino acids. CDR3 DNA: TGTGCCAGCAGCGCGACGGGGCAGGGACAGGGCTACACCTTC. Translated, it gives CASSATGQGQGYTF.

V is TRBV5-1 and J is TRBJ2-5, with 9 bases identical to TRBD1. Per germline, CDR1 SGHRS and CDR2 YFSETQ. Trimming at V came to 4 bases and at J to 5 bases, leaving 6 bases not matched to a gene. CDR3 length: 14 residues. In DNA form, the CDR3 reads TGCGCCAGCAGCCGATGGACAGGGGATGAGACCCAGTACTTC. It encodes CASSRWTGDETQYF.

This chain uses TRBV6-4 with TRBJ2-1; no firm D call. The CDR3 is 13 residues long. The germline gives CDR1 MRHNA, CDR2 SNTAGT. Trimming removed 6 bases at V and 4 bases at J, with 10 bases between. The CDR3 loop is CASSKELYNEQFF. For the CDR3, the DNA is TGTGCCAGCAGCAAGGAGTTATACAATGAGCAGTTCTTC.

The gene calls are TRBV6-1 and TRBJ2-1; TRBD2 agrees at 8 bases. The germline gives CDR1 MNHNS, CDR2 SASEGT. CDR3 size: 14 residues. V shed 5 bases and J 8 bases; nucleotides not matched to a gene: 8. The CDR3 spells CASSLLAEGDEQFF. The CDR3, as DNA: TGTGCCAGCAGTTTACTAGCGGAGGGGGATGAGCAGTTCTTC.

V and J are TRBV6-5 and TRBJ2-5; TRBD1 or TRBD2 may be the D gene (5 bases each). Germline V gene data show CDR1 as MNHEY and CDR2 as SVGAGI. The V gene lost 0 bases and the J gene lost 5 bases, with 7 bases spanning the gap. This CDR3 is built from 13 residues. This CDR3 is CASSYSWGETQYF. CDR3 sequence (DNA): TGTGCCAGCAGTTACTCATGGGGGGAGACCCAGTACTTC.

This sequence joins TRBV11-2 and TRBJ1-2, with a weak D call TRBD1 (5 bases). The CDR3 covers 15 residues. V dropped 0 bases and J dropped 8 bases, with 16 bases sitting between them. Germline lookup yields CDR1 SGHAT and CDR2 FQNNGV. The CDR3, as DNA: TGTGCCAGCAGCTTAGATCTGGGGGGTTCACGAGGCTACACCTTC. Translation: CASSLDLGGSRGYTF.

J is TRBJ2-7 and V is TRBV18; possible D gene TRBD2, 5 bases. With 2 bases removed from V and 5 bases from J, the gap between germline ends came to 10 bases. Germline assignment: CDR1 KGHSH and CDR2 LQKENI. The CDR3 has 13 residues. The CDR3 DNA follows: TGTGCCAGCTCACCAATGTCCGGGGACGAGCAGTACTTC. Translated: CASSPMSGDEQYF.

This clone was recorded a few times. The gene calls are TRBV30 and TRBJ2-3, with D hard to call. Germline lookup yields CDR1 GTSNPN and CDR2 SVGIG (reference sequence). V was cut by 5 bases and J by 6 bases, with 12 bases left in between. The CDR3 runs 12 residues. The CDR3, as DNA: TGTGCCTGGGGTGAGAATTCCGATACGCAGTATTTT. Its protein product is CAWGENSDTQYF.

The count of this clone is one. The chain carries TRBV30 and TRBJ1-2, with D uncertain. CDR3 length: 13 residues. Germline CDR1 GTSNPN, CDR2 SVGIG (reference sequence). Trimming removed 0 bases at V and 6 bases at J, with 11 bases between. This CDR3 is CAWSVILGNGYTF. CDR3 bases: TGTGCCTGGAGTGTAATCTTGGGGAATGGCTACACCTTC. Looking up the rest from reference TRBV30 and TRBJ1-2 gives the full variable domain: SQTIHQWPATLVQPVGSPLSLECTVEGTSNPNLYWYRQAAGRGLQLLFYSVGIGQISSEVPQNLSASRPQDRQFILSSKKLLLSDSGFYLCAWSVILGNGYTFGSGTRLTVV.

V usage is TRBV29-1 and J usage is TRBJ2-7; either TRBD1 or TRBD2 may fit D (5 bases each). This CDR3 spans 11 amino acids. Germline loops: CDR1 SQVTM, CDR2 ANQGSEA. V lost 5 bases and J 8 bases, leaving 13 bases between the germline ends. In DNA form, the CDR3 reads TGCAGCGTTCTTACTGGGGACCAGCAGTACTTC. It encodes CSVLTGDQQYF.